These 31 T cell receptor beta chains came from one sample sequenced in a study of blood T cell repertoires in COVID-19. TCRdb's copy holds only in-frame clones and misses some; the assay was immunoSEQ multiplex PCR. The table records 220,000 or so clones, 80% to 85% of them present only once. The sample taken for sequencing was peripheral blood. These receptors all come from a woman older than 75 with COVID-19, enrolled during active disease.

This rearrangement joins TRBV5-1 to TRBJ1-2; D not certain. The germline V and J ends were trimmed by 3 bases and 4 bases, with 25 bases remaining between them. Germline CDR1 is SGHRS and CDR2 is YFSETQ. CDR3 length: 18 amino acids. The CDR3 here is CASSSDGTQAARVYGYTF. The CDR3 region has the DNA TGCGCCAGCAGCTCGGATGGAACCCAGGCGGCGCGGGTCTATGGCTACACCTTC.

The chain is built from TRBV30 and TRBJ1-2; D might be TRBD1 (6 bases). Germline lookup yields CDR1 GTSNPN and CDR2 SVGIG (reference sequence). The CDR3 has 15 amino acids. V lost 6 bases, J lost 0 bases, and 17 bases lay in between. The CDR3 DNA reads TGTGCCTGTACCCGGGACACCTCCCCTAACTATGGCTACACCTTC. This encodes CACTRDTSPNYGYTF.

The chain carries TRBV18 and TRBJ2-1; D is perhaps TRBD1 (5 bases). Trimming cost V 1 base and J 6 bases, with 10 bases left between them. This CDR3 is built from 14 residues. Germline-derived CDR1 and CDR2 are KGHSH and LQKENI. The CDR3 sequence is CASSPQGPGNEQFF. CDR3 coding DNA: TGTGCCAGCTCACCACAGGGGCCGGGCAATGAGCAGTTCTTC.

This clone was found once. V gene TRBV29-1 combines with J gene TRBJ2-5, with 8 bases aligning to TRBD2. V was pared by 7 bases and J by 3 bases, with 7 bases of the junction left unmatched. Germline-derived CDR1 and CDR2 are SQVTM and ANQGSEA. The CDR3 is made up of 13 amino acids. CDR3 region: CSGGSGSEETQYF. The CDR3 DNA reads TGCAGCGGCGGCAGCGGGAGCGAAGAGACCCAGTACTTC. Full variable domain (outside the CDR3, taken from reference TRBV29-1 and TRBJ2-5): SAVISQKPSRDICQRGTSLTIQCQVDSQVTMMFWYRQQPGQSLTLIATANQGSEATYESGFVIDKFPISRPNLTFSTLTVSNMSPEDSSIYLCSGGSGSEETQYFGPGTRLLVL.

This chain connects TRBV10-2 to TRBJ1-6; no clear D. V lost 3 bases and J lost 7, with 7 bases in between. The length of the CDR3 is 13 residues. Per the germline V gene, CDR1 is WSHSY and CDR2 is SAAADI. The CDR3 region is CASSDAENSPLHF. CDR3 in DNA: TGCGCCAGCAGTGATGCAGAAAATTCACCCCTCCACTTT.

The chain is built from TRBV7-2 and TRBJ1-5; D is uncertain. Trimming removed 1 base at V and 7 bases at J, with 8 bases between. The CDR3 covers 13 residues. Germline V gives CDR1 SGHTA, CDR2 FQGNSA. The CDR3 DNA reads as TGTGCCAGCAGCTTAGTTCTTCGGCAGCCCCAGCATTTT. Residues: CASSLVLRQPQHF.

The chain couples TRBV30 to TRBJ2-2; no clear D gene. The CDR3 contains 12 residues. Germline-derived CDR1 and CDR2 are GTSNPN and SVGIG (reference sequence). V gave up 0 bases and J gave up 8 bases, with 7 bases separating them. Here the CDR3 reads CAWSVRGGELFF. The CDR3 DNA is TGTGCCTGGAGTGTACGCGGTGGGGAGCTGTTTTTT.

This clone showed up just a few times. This chain joins TRBV2 and TRBJ1-2, with D possibly matching TRBD1 (6 bases). V lost 6 bases and J lost 9, with 17 bases in between. Germline assignment: CDR1 SNHLY and CDR2 FYNNEI. CDR3 length: 13 residues. The CDR3 region is CASSLRGSGSYTF. For the CDR3, the DNA is TGTGCCAGCAGCCTGAGGGGGTCGGGTAGCTACACCTTC. The full variable domain, completed using reference TRBV2 and TRBJ1-2, is EPEVTQTPSHQVTQMGQEVILRCVPISNHLYFYWYRQILGQKVEFLVSFYNNEISEKSEIFDDQFSVERPDGSNFTLKIRSTKLEDSAMYFCASSLRGSGSYTFGSGTRLTVV.

The chain couples TRBV6-2 or TRBV6-3 to TRBJ2-3, with 8 bases aligning to TRBD2. V gave up 5 bases and J gave up 4 bases; unmatched junction bases: 14. This CDR3 region has 17 residues. Germline CDR1 is MNHEY and CDR2 is SVGEGT. The DNA of the CDR3 is TGTGCCAGCAGTCCCCTCGGGGCGGGAGGAAGGTCAGATACGCAGTATTTT. This encodes CASSPLGAGGRSDTQYF.

V usage is TRBV19 and J usage is TRBJ1-1, with 7 bases identical to TRBD1. Germline V gene sequence: CDR1 LNHDA, CDR2 SQIVND (reference sequence). V trimming: 5 bases; J trimming: 0 bases; junction bases outside the gene matches: 6. This CDR3 spans 15 amino acids. The CDR3 loop is CASSLQGVLNTEAFF. The CDR3 DNA is TGTGCCAGTAGTTTGCAGGGGGTTCTGAACACTGAAGCTTTCTTT.

This rearrangement joins TRBV12-2 to TRBJ2-5; no DNA check was done on the table's D call, TRBD2. TRBV12-2 constitutes a pseudogene. The CDR3 is 16 residues long. CDR3 region: CASRPTSGRCKETQYF. The DNA of the CDR3 is TGTGCAAGTCGCCCTACTAGCGGGAGGTGTAAAGAGACCCAGTACTTC.

The V gene is TRBV5-4, the J gene TRBJ2-3, with a possible D match to TRBD2 (5 bases). Germline assignment: CDR1 SGHNT and CDR2 YYREEE (reference sequence). V lost 0 bases and J lost 0, with 8 bases in between. This CDR3 is built from 15 residues. CDR3 amino acids: CASSLVAGSTDTQYF. DNA of the CDR3: TGTGCCAGCAGCTTGGTCGCGGGTAGCACAGATACGCAGTATTTT.

The rearrangement links TRBV6-6 to TRBJ1-3; tentatively, D is TRBD1 (5 bases). The V end was cut by 2 bases, the J end by 4 bases, with 9 bases between. Germline assignment: CDR1 MNHNY and CDR2 SVGAGI (reference sequence). The length of the CDR3 is 14 residues. CDR3 residues: CASSYGATGNTIYF. The CDR3 nucleotides are TGTGCCAGCAGTTACGGGGCTACCGGAAACACCATATATTTT.

The chain carries TRBV3-1 (or the pseudogene TRBV3-2) and TRBJ2-7; a weak D match, TRBD1 (5 bases). This CDR3 region has 12 residues. V was clipped by 9 bases and J by 0 bases, with 9 bases between them. From germline, CDR1 is LGHDT and CDR2 YNNKEL (reference sequence). The CDR3 is CARDRPSYEQYF. Written as DNA, the CDR3 is TGTGCCAGAGACAGACCCTCCTACGAGCAGTACTTC.

This clone was counted between two and nine times. The chain joins TRBV5-6 to TRBJ2-5; 10 bases align to TRBD1. This CDR3 is built from 15 residues. Trimming cost V 0 bases and J 5 bases; bases outside gene matches: 4. Germline lookup yields CDR1 SGHDT and CDR2 YYEEEE. The CDR3 sequence is CASSLGTGGMETQYF. In DNA, the CDR3 is TGTGCCAGCAGCTTGGGGACAGGGGGAATGGAGACCCAGTACTTC.

The chain recombines TRBV19 with TRBJ2-2; tentative D call: TRBD1 (5 bases). The germline V and J ends were trimmed by 2 bases and 4 bases, with 11 bases remaining between them. CDR3 length: 15 residues. Germline V CDR1 and CDR2: LNHDA, SQIVND (reference sequence). This CDR3 reads CASSIYSRVTGELFF. The CDR3 bases are TGTGCCAGTAGTATATATTCCAGGGTCACCGGGGAGCTGTTTTTT.

The chain links TRBV5-1 to TRBJ2-1, with D perhaps matching TRBD1 (6 bases). Per the germline V gene, CDR1 is SGHRS and CDR2 is YFSETQ. Trimming took off 1 base at V and 9 bases at J, with 17 bases between the two ends. The CDR3 length is 15 residues. CDR3 sequence reads: CASSLQGPRAGEQFF. The CDR3 region has the DNA TGCGCCAGCAGCTTGCAGGGGCCCCGCGCGGGTGAGCAGTTCTTC.

The rearrangement links TRBV5-4 to TRBJ2-3, with D possibly matching TRBD2 (5 bases). There are 16 residues in the CDR3. The ends were cut back, 4 bases at V and 7 bases at J, with 22 bases in the middle. Germline CDR1 and CDR2: SGHNT and YYREEE (reference sequence). CDR3 sequence (DNA): TGTGCCAGCAGCCCGTATGTGGGAGTAGAGAGGAATACGCAGTATTTT. The encoded protein is CASSPYVGVERNTQYF.

The chain employs TRBV27 and TRBJ1-2; 7 bases are shared with TRBD1. J was trimmed by 12 bases and V by 4 bases; bases with no gene match: 5. The CDR3 contains 11 residues. Germline CDR1 is MNHEY and CDR2 is SMNVEV (reference sequence). CDR3 sequence: CASSSQGDHTF. The CDR3 DNA follows: TGTGCCAGCAGTTCTCAGGGGGACCACACCTTC.

This rearrangement joins TRBV6-2 or TRBV6-3 to TRBJ1-5; 8 nucleotides match TRBD1. V was clipped by 5 bases and J by 0 bases; unmatched bases: 9. Germline V gene lookup returns CDR1 MNHEY and CDR2 SVGEGT. The CDR3 has 17 residues. For the CDR3, the DNA is TGTGCCAGCAGTCCGGACAGGGCGCCGTATAGCAATCAGCCCCAGCATTTT. This encodes CASSPDRAPYSNQPQHF.

V is TRBV7-9 and J is TRBJ2-3; no firm D call. The V end was cut by 2 bases, the J end by 5 bases, with 8 bases between. CDR3 length equals 13 residues. CDR1 is SEHNR, CDR2 FQNEAQ, per germline (reference sequence). The CDR3 protein is CASSLQYGDTQYF. CDR3 in DNA: TGTGCCAGCAGCTTACAGTATGGAGATACGCAGTATTTT.

This clone was detected only a few times. V and J are TRBV5-5 and TRBJ2-1, with D hard to call. The CDR3 totals 14 residues. The V gene lost 0 bases and the J gene lost 2 bases, with 6 bases spanning the gap. CDR1 and CDR2 from the germline V gene are SGHKS and YYEKEE (reference sequence). CDR3 sequence (DNA): TGTGCCAGCAGCTTGGAAGCTGCCTACAATGAGCAGTTCTTC. Translated, it gives CASSLEAAYNEQFF.

This chain uses TRBV5-1 with TRBJ2-1, with 10 nucleotides matching TRBD2. There are 17 residues in the CDR3. CDR1 and CDR2 from the germline V gene are SGHRS and YFSETQ. The V segment lost 2 bases and the J segment 9 bases; nucleotides outside the gene matches: 14. Here the CDR3 DNA reads TGCGCCAGCAGCTTAAACCTTCTAGCGGGAGTCGGTGGTGAGCAGTTCTTC. It specifies CASSLNLLAGVGGEQFF.

This chain uses TRBV6-5 with TRBJ1-2, with D possibly being TRBD1 (5 bases). The germline gives CDR1 MNHEY, CDR2 SVGAGI. Trimming removed 0 bases at V and 3 bases at J, with 11 bases between. The CDR3 loop spans 15 amino acids. In DNA, the CDR3 is TGTGCCAGCAGTTACTCGGGCAGGGATGACTATGGCTACACCTTC. It encodes CASSYSGRDDYGYTF.

This clone has ten or more counts. The V call is TRBV28, the J call TRBJ2-1; TRBD2 matches 11 bases. V shed 3 bases, J shed 3 bases, and the junction held 1 base outside the gene matches. CDR3 length equals 15 residues. Germline CDR1 and CDR2: MDHEN and SYDVKM. The CDR3 loop reads CASSFTSGGYNEQFF. The CDR3 DNA reads as TGTGCCAGCAGTTTCACTAGCGGGGGCTACAATGAGCAGTTCTTC. The full variable domain, its missing parts supplied by reference TRBV28 and TRBJ2-1, is DVKVTQSSRYLVKRTGEKVFLECVQDMDHENMFWYRQDPGLGLRLIYFSYDVKMKEKGDIPEGYSVSREKKERFSLILESASTNQTSMYLCASSFTSGGYNEQFFGPGTRLTVL.

This clone was picked up one time. In DNA, the CDR3 is TGCGCCAGCAGCCTGGGGGACAGAAGGGTGAACACTGAAGCTTTCTTT. Translated: CASSLGDRRVNTEAFF. This chain links TRBV5-1 with TRBJ1-1, with TRBD1 matching over 7 bases. J gave up 0 bases and V 4 bases, and 9 bases lay outside the gene matches. Looked up from germline, CDR1 is SGHRS and CDR2 is YFSETQ. This CDR3 spans 16 amino acids. The whole variable domain, remainder taken from reference TRBV5-1 and TRBJ1-1, is KAGVTQTPRYLIKTRGQQVTLSCSPISGHRSVSWYQQTPGQGLQFLFEYFSETQRNKGNFPGRFSGRQFSNSRSEMNVSTLELGDSALYLCASSLGDRRVNTEAFFGQGTRLTVV.

The J gene is TRBJ2-5, the V gene TRBV5-1, with 8 bases that match TRBD1. This CDR3 has 16 residues. Germline-derived CDR1 and CDR2 are SGHRS and YFSETQ. Trimming at V came to 4 bases and at J to 1 base, leaving 9 bases not matched to a gene. Written as DNA, the CDR3 is TGCGCCAGCAGCGGGGGTAACAGGGGGTTCCAAGAGACCCAGTACTTC. It specifies CASSGGNRGFQETQYF.

The chain recombines TRBV5-1 with TRBJ2-2; tentatively, D is TRBD1 (6 bases). V lost 1 base and J lost 11, with 24 bases in between. The CDR3 spans 17 residues. Germline CDR1 SGHRS, CDR2 YFSETQ. The CDR3 DNA is TGCGCCAGCAGCTTGTCGTCCAGGGGCCGAACACCGGGAGAGCTGTTTTTT. Translating gives CASSLSSRGRTPGELFF.

The rearrangement links TRBV19 to TRBJ2-1; TRBD2 matches at 14 bases. V trimming: 1 base; J trimming: 16 bases; junction bases outside the gene matches: 15. The CDR3 is made up of 17 amino acids. Germline CDR1 LNHDA, CDR2 SQIVND (reference sequence). The chain's CDR3 is CASSIGGLAGGQLTPFF. In nucleotides, the CDR3 is TGTGCCAGTAGTATAGGCGGACTAGCGGGAGGACAGCTTACCCCATTCTTC.

This clone was recorded once. The J gene is TRBJ2-3, the V gene TRBV6-2 or TRBV6-3; 10 bases are a match to TRBD1. The CDR3 runs 15 residues. V dropped 4 bases and J dropped 4; count of bases not matched to a gene: 5. CDR1 and CDR2 (germline): MNHEY, SVGEGT. CDR3 sequence: CASSFDRGLADTQYF. The CDR3 DNA reads as TGTGCCAGCAGTTTCGACAGGGGGCTGGCAGATACGCAGTATTTT.

V is TRBV20-1 and J is TRBJ1-2, with D possibly being TRBD1 (6 bases). The CDR3 has 14 amino acids. The V gene's germline CDR1 is DFQATT and CDR2 SNEGSKA (reference sequence). Trimming stripped 3 bases from V and 5 bases from J, with 16 bases between. CDR3 DNA sequence: TGCAGTGCTAGTGGTCAGGGGAAGGGGTATGGCTACACCTTC. The encoded protein is CSASGQGKGYGYTF.